The rows below give T cell receptor beta chains drawn from one sample of a study of blood T cell repertoires in COVID-19. The assay was immunoSEQ multiplex PCR, and TCRdb's table has in-frame clones only and misses some. The table shows 100,000 to 120,000 clones, with approximately 82% occurring only once. The specimen sequenced was peripheral blood. These receptors all come from a woman aged 80 or over with acute or convalescent COVID-19. Each CDR3 is given with its conserved first and last residue. A D gene is named only where the DNA matches it firmly. Only some rows state a clone size, as once, few, many or a class for expanded clones.

d_call: -
j_call: TRBJ2-1
clone_size: -
v_call: TRBV5-1
cdr3_nt: TGCGCCAGCAGCTACCAGGGAAGCTCCTACAATGAGCAGTTCTTC
cdr3_aa: CASSYQGSSYNEQFF

d_call: -
j_call: TRBJ2-1
clone_size: -
v_call: TRBV7-6
cdr3_nt: TGTGCCAGCAGCCTCTTCCCCCCCTTGGCTGACTCCTACAATGAGCAGTTCTTC
cdr3_aa: CASSLFPPLADSYNEQFF

d_call: -
j_call: TRBJ2-7
clone_size: few
v_call: TRBV6-1
cdr3_nt: TGTGCCAGCAGTGATCGGCAGGTACAGGGCTCGGTCCACGAGCAGTACTTC
cdr3_aa: CASSDRQVQGSVHEQYF

d_call: -
j_call: TRBJ1-4
clone_size: -
v_call: TRBV3-1/TRBV3-2
cdr3_nt: TGTGCCAGCAGCCAGACAACAACTAATGAAAAACTGTTTTTT
cdr3_aa: CASSQTTTNEKLFF

d_call: TRBD1
j_call: TRBJ2-1
clone_size: few
v_call: TRBV5-1
cdr3_nt: TGCGCCAGCAGCTTGGCCGGACAGGGTGCCGTCCTTGAGCAGTTCTTC
cdr3_aa: CASSLAGQGAVLEQFF

d_call: -
j_call: TRBJ2-1
clone_size: -
v_call: TRBV5-1
cdr3_nt: TGCGCCAGCAGCCAAGGACAGGGAGGGAGCAATGAGCAGTTCTTC
cdr3_aa: CASSQGQGGSNEQFF

d_call: -
j_call: TRBJ1-1
clone_size: -
v_call: TRBV18
cdr3_nt: TGTGCCAGCTCACCGGGCGGGGTAGACACTGAAGCTTTCTTT
cdr3_aa: CASSPGGVDTEAFF

d_call: -
j_call: TRBJ2-1
clone_size: -
v_call: TRBV9
cdr3_nt: TGTGCCAGCAGCGTAGCTGTTAACGGGAGAGTGTACAATGAGCAGTTCTTC
cdr3_aa: CASSVAVNGRVYNEQFF

d_call: TRBD1
j_call: TRBJ1-1
clone_size: few
v_call: TRBV6-2/TRBV6-3
cdr3_nt: TGTGCCAGCAGTTACCCGACAGGGGTGGAGACTGAAGCTTTCTTT
cdr3_aa: CASSYPTGVETEAFF

d_call: TRBD2
j_call: TRBJ2-1
clone_size: -
v_call: TRBV5-6
cdr3_nt: TGTGCCAGCAGCTCGTTAGCGGGAGGCCATGAGCAGTTCTTC
cdr3_aa: CASSSLAGGHEQFF

d_call: -
j_call: TRBJ2-7
clone_size: -
v_call: TRBV2
cdr3_nt: TGTGCCGGGGGACAATTCTCCTACGAGCAGTACTTC
cdr3_aa: CAGGQFSYEQYF

d_call: TRBD2
j_call: TRBJ2-7
clone_size: -
v_call: TRBV7-6
cdr3_nt: TGTGCCAGCAGCCCCGGCCGGGGGGGGCGCGTGGACGGGGAGCAGTACTTC
cdr3_aa: CASSPGRGGRVDGEQYF

d_call: TRBD2
j_call: TRBJ2-5
clone_size: few
v_call: TRBV6-1
cdr3_nt: TGTGCCAGCAGTGAACTAGCGGGGTACCAAGAGACCCAGTACTTC
cdr3_aa: CASSELAGYQETQYF

d_call: TRBD1
j_call: TRBJ1-2
clone_size: -
v_call: TRBV19
cdr3_nt: TGTGCCAGTAGTATCGGCACAGGGGATGGCTACACCTTC
cdr3_aa: CASSIGTGDGYTF

d_call: TRBD1
j_call: TRBJ1-3
clone_size: -
v_call: TRBV6-2/TRBV6-3
cdr3_nt: TGTGCCAGCAGTTTATGGGACAGCTACTATTTT
cdr3_aa: CASSLWDSYYF

d_call: TRBD1
j_call: TRBJ1-5
clone_size: -
v_call: TRBV28
cdr3_nt: TGTGCCAGCAGACCACAGGGGGCAATTGGGGCCCAGCATTTT
cdr3_aa: CASRPQGAIGAQHF

d_call: TRBD1
j_call: TRBJ2-1
clone_size: -
v_call: TRBV7-2
cdr3_nt: TGTGCCAGCAGTCAGGACAGGGCGAGGAGAAACAATGAGCAGTTCTTC
cdr3_aa: CASSQDRARRNNEQFF

d_call: TRBD1
j_call: TRBJ1-5
clone_size: -
v_call: TRBV2
cdr3_nt: TGTGCCAGTAAACAGGGGGCAGGCAATCAGCCCCAGCATTTT
cdr3_aa: CASKQGAGNQPQHF

d_call: -
j_call: TRBJ2-3
clone_size: once
v_call: TRBV24-1
cdr3_nt: TGTGCCACCAGTGACCATAGCGGCCGCACAGATACGCAGTATTTT
cdr3_aa: CATSDHSGRTDTQYF

d_call: -
j_call: TRBJ2-7
clone_size: -
v_call: TRBV7-9
cdr3_nt: TGTGCCAGCAGCTCCCTACAGGTCTCCTACGAGCAGTACTTC
cdr3_aa: CASSSLQVSYEQYF

d_call: -
j_call: TRBJ1-3
clone_size: -
v_call: TRBV7-2
cdr3_nt: TGTGCCAGCAGCCCCCAGGGTATAGCAGGAAACACCATATATTTT
cdr3_aa: CASSPQGIAGNTIYF

d_call: -
j_call: TRBJ1-2
clone_size: -
v_call: TRBV27
cdr3_nt: TGTGCCAGCAGTTTATCCGACAGCAACTATGGCTACACCTTC
cdr3_aa: CASSLSDSNYGYTF

d_call: TRBD2
j_call: TRBJ2-1
clone_size: -
v_call: TRBV20-1
cdr3_nt: TGCAGTGCTAGTTCCCCTCTAGCGGGGGAGACGAACAATGAGCAGTTCTTC
cdr3_aa: CSASSPLAGETNNEQFF

d_call: -
j_call: TRBJ2-1
clone_size: -
v_call: TRBV24-1
cdr3_nt: TGTGCCACCAGGGGTCCAGATATAAGGGGGAATGAGCAGTTCTTC
cdr3_aa: CATRGPDIRGNEQFF

d_call: -
j_call: TRBJ2-7
clone_size: -
v_call: TRBV6-2/TRBV6-3
cdr3_nt: TGTGCCAGCAGTTACGGTGCAGGGGCCCCCTACGAGCAGTACTTC
cdr3_aa: CASSYGAGAPYEQYF

d_call: TRBD2
j_call: TRBJ2-3
clone_size: -
v_call: TRBV27
cdr3_nt: TGTGCCAGCAGTTTATCCCCGGGACTAGCGGGGGGACGGAGCACAGATACGCAGTATTTT
cdr3_aa: CASSLSPGLAGGRSTDTQYF

d_call: TRBD1
j_call: TRBJ2-7
clone_size: -
v_call: TRBV6-6
cdr3_nt: TGTGCCAGCAGTCGTGACAGGGGCGACGAGCAGTACTTC
cdr3_aa: CASSRDRGDEQYF

d_call: TRBD2
j_call: TRBJ2-2
clone_size: -
v_call: TRBV4-1
cdr3_nt: TGCGCCAGCAGAGCCCCATTAGCGGGGGGTGTTAAAGGGGAGCTGTTTTTT
cdr3_aa: CASRAPLAGGVKGELFF

d_call: -
j_call: TRBJ2-1
clone_size: once
v_call: TRBV28
cdr3_nt: TGTGCCAGCAGTTTATTTGGGCGGGTAAGGGTCTTC
cdr3_aa: CASSLFGRVRVF

d_call: -
j_call: TRBJ2-7
clone_size: -
v_call: TRBV25-1
cdr3_nt: TGTGCCAGCAGTGAAAGCTCGTGGTCCTACGAGCAGTACTTC
cdr3_aa: CASSESSWSYEQYF

d_call: -
j_call: TRBJ1-1
clone_size: once
v_call: TRBV10-2
cdr3_nt: TGCGCCAGCATTTACAGCAGGGATTCCACTGAAGCTTTCTTT
cdr3_aa: CASIYSRDSTEAFF

d_call: -
j_call: TRBJ1-4
clone_size: -
v_call: TRBV5-8
cdr3_nt: TGTGCCAGCAGAGCAAGAGAGGGTAATGAAAAACTGTTTTTT
cdr3_aa: CASRAREGNEKLFF

d_call: TRBD1
j_call: TRBJ2-3
clone_size: -
v_call: TRBV29-1
cdr3_nt: TGCAGCGCCCTGACAGGGGCCAACACAGATACGCAGTATTTT
cdr3_aa: CSALTGANTDTQYF

d_call: TRBD1
j_call: TRBJ1-6
clone_size: -
v_call: TRBV6-5
cdr3_nt: TGTGCCAGCAGACTCCAGGGGGATTCACCCCTCCACTTT
cdr3_aa: CASRLQGDSPLHF

d_call: TRBD1
j_call: TRBJ1-2
clone_size: -
v_call: TRBV5-5
cdr3_nt: TGTGCCAGCAGCGTCGGGACAGGGAGGGATGGCTACACCTTC
cdr3_aa: CASSVGTGRDGYTF

d_call: -
j_call: TRBJ1-6
clone_size: many
v_call: TRBV6-2/TRBV6-3
cdr3_nt: TGTGCCAGCAGTTACCATCCACTTCAACGAGCGACGGGCTCCTATAATTCACCCCTCCACTTT
cdr3_aa: CASSYHPLQRATGSYNSPLHF

d_call: TRBD1
j_call: TRBJ2-7
clone_size: -
v_call: TRBV30
cdr3_nt: TGTGCCGGAAGGGACAGGGGGACCCACGAGCAGTACTTC
cdr3_aa: CAGRDRGTHEQYF

d_call: -
j_call: TRBJ2-6
clone_size: -
v_call: TRBV19
cdr3_nt: TGTGCCAGTAGTAGAAAAGGGACTTACAGCTCTGGGGCCAACGTCCTGACTTTC
cdr3_aa: CASSRKGTYSSGANVLTF

d_call: -
j_call: TRBJ1-2
clone_size: -
v_call: TRBV6-5
cdr3_nt: TGTGCCAGCATGGGGAGCAGCCATCGAGGCTACACCTTC
cdr3_aa: CASMGSSHRGYTF

d_call: -
j_call: TRBJ2-5
clone_size: -
v_call: TRBV2
cdr3_nt: TGTGCCAGCAGTGAGGACATTCTAGAGACCCAGTACTTC
cdr3_aa: CASSEDILETQYF

d_call: -
j_call: TRBJ2-5
clone_size: -
v_call: TRBV4-2
cdr3_nt: TGTGCCAGCAGCCAAGACAGGTCTCGAGAGACCCAGTACTTC
cdr3_aa: CASSQDRSRETQYF

d_call: TRBD2
j_call: TRBJ2-3
clone_size: -
v_call: TRBV7-9
cdr3_nt: TGTGCCAGCGGGGGGGGTCCAGATACGCAGTATTTT
cdr3_aa: CASGGGPDTQYF

d_call: TRBD1
j_call: TRBJ2-7
clone_size: -
v_call: TRBV6-6
cdr3_nt: TGTGCCAGCAGGGGGGAGAACAGGGGGCATTACGAGCAGTACTTC
cdr3_aa: CASRGENRGHYEQYF

d_call: TRBD2
j_call: TRBJ2-5
clone_size: -
v_call: TRBV5-1
cdr3_nt: TGCGCCAGCAGCTTCAGAGGACTAGTAGTCGGAGAGACCCAGTACTTC
cdr3_aa: CASSFRGLVVGETQYF

d_call: -
j_call: TRBJ2-6
clone_size: -
v_call: TRBV9
cdr3_nt: TGTGCCAGCAGCGTAGGGGGAGGTTCTGGGGCCAACGTCCTGACTTTC
cdr3_aa: CASSVGGGSGANVLTF